The next 31 T cell receptor beta chains were all read from a single sample in a study of a mutant IDH1 vaccine in newly diagnosed glioma. Antigen specificity for these receptors is unknown. Time point: week 11, during vaccination. Vaccination comprised doses that each held 300 ug of mutant IDH1 20-mer peptide, plus topical imiquimod. Profiling relied on immunoSEQ multiplex PCR, and the TCRdb table lists in-frame clones only, not all of them. The sample lists tens of thousands of clones, over 70% occurring once. The material sequenced was PBMCs, taken from a glioma patient whose treatment included an IDH1 peptide vaccine. The receptor source for this set is a man aged 50-60 years with glioma.

CDR3 coding DNA: TGTGCCAGTAGGGGGGCCGCAGGTCCTAACTATGGCTACACCTTC. The encoded protein is CASRGAAGPNYGYTF. The chain recombines TRBV19 with TRBJ1-2; a possible D gene is TRBD1 (6 bases). V lost 6 bases, J lost 0 bases, and 14 bases lay in between. The CDR3 length is 15 residues. Per germline, CDR1 LNHDA and CDR2 SQIVND (reference sequence).

The chain uses TRBV5-1 and TRBJ2-4, with D tentatively TRBD1 or TRBD2 (5 bases each). Trimming pared 4 bases from V and 0 bases from J, leaving 8 bases between. CDR3 length: 14 amino acids. Germline CDR1 SGHRS, CDR2 YFSETQ. The CDR3, as DNA: TGCGCCAGCAGCGGGACCTTAGCCAAAAACATTCAGTACTTC. It specifies CASSGTLAKNIQYF. Full variable domain (outside the CDR3, taken from reference TRBV5-1 and TRBJ2-4): KAGVTQTPRYLIKTRGQQVTLSCSPISGHRSVSWYQQTPGQGLQFLFEYFSETQRNKGNFPGRFSGRQFSNSRSEMNVSTLELGDSALYLCASSGTLAKNIQYFGAGTRLSVL.

The chain uses TRBV7-2 and TRBJ2-3; 12 bases agree with TRBD2. CDR3 size: 17 residues. Trimming cost V 0 bases and J 6 bases; bases outside gene matches: 7. Per germline, CDR1 SGHTA and CDR2 FQGNSA. The CDR3 loop is CASSLAPPSGGADTQYF. In DNA, the CDR3 is TGTGCCAGCAGCTTAGCGCCGCCTAGCGGGGGGGCGGATACGCAGTATTTT.

This clone was counted a single time. The chain joins TRBV2 to TRBJ2-3; D uncertain. The V and J ends lost 0 bases and 2 bases respectively, with 12 bases between them. Germline values: CDR1 SNHLY, CDR2 FYNNEI. There are 16 residues in the CDR3. The CDR3 spells CASSEAQGSYTDTQYF. CDR3 DNA sequence: TGTGCCAGCAGTGAAGCGCAAGGCAGCTACACAGATACGCAGTATTTT. The complete variable domain, with remaining parts taken from reference TRBV2 and TRBJ2-3, reads EPEVTQTPSHQVTQMGQEVILRCVPISNHLYFYWYRQILGQKVEFLVSFYNNEISEKSEIFDDQFSVERPDGSNFTLKIRSTKLEDSAMYFCASSEAQGSYTDTQYFGPGTRLTVL.

The chain joins TRBV5-1 to TRBJ2-1; the D call may be TRBD1 or TRBD2 (5 bases each). Germline assignment: CDR1 SGHRS and CDR2 YFSETQ. V was cut by 4 bases and J by 9 bases, with 17 bases left in between. CDR3 length: 14 residues. In nucleotides, the CDR3 is TGCGCCAGCAGCACCGGGACGGAGAAGACTGAGCAGTTCTTC. Translating gives CASSTGTEKTEQFF.

This chain uses TRBV5-1 with TRBJ1-1, with D tentatively TRBD1 (5 bases). The length of the CDR3 is 14 residues. The germline V gene encodes CDR1 SGHRS and CDR2 YFSETQ. V gave up 1 base and J gave up 2 bases, with 9 bases separating them. As DNA, the CDR3 is TGCGCCAGCAGCTTGTCGGGGACCAACACTGAAGCTTTCTTT. It encodes CASSLSGTNTEAFF.

The rearrangement joins TRBV19 to TRBJ2-3, with D unclear. Germline V gene data show CDR1 as LNHDA and CDR2 as SQIVND (reference sequence). V lost 4 bases to trimming and J lost 6 bases, with 11 bases between them. This CDR3 spans 13 amino acids. The CDR3 here is CASSTLSTDTQYF. In nucleotides, the CDR3 is TGTGCCAGTAGTACCCTTTCTACGGATACGCAGTATTTT.

V and J are TRBV11-2 and TRBJ2-6; D is uncertain. From germline, CDR1 is SGHAT and CDR2 FQNNGV. The CDR3 contains 15 residues. Trimming pared 4 bases from V and 3 bases from J, leaving 10 bases between. The CDR3 DNA sequence: TGTGCCAGCAGCTCACCAACGGGTGGGGCCAACGTCCTGACTTTC. As protein: CASSSPTGGANVLTF.

The gene calls are TRBV4-3 and TRBJ2-1; D gene uncertain. Germline assignment: CDR1 LGHNA and CDR2 YSLEER. V dropped 6 bases and J dropped 6 bases, with 12 bases sitting between them. This CDR3 comprises 13 residues. CDR3 protein: CASSLGISNEQFF. The DNA for the CDR3 is TGCGCCAGCAGTCTCGGTATCTCCAATGAGCAGTTCTTC.

This rearrangement joins TRBV2 to TRBJ1-3; no definite D call. Germline lookup yields CDR1 SNHLY and CDR2 FYNNEI. V shed 7 bases and J shed 0 bases, with 7 bases lying between them. The CDR3 loop spans 13 amino acids. DNA for the CDR3: TGTGCCAGCAAAGGGCCCTCTGGAAACACCATATATTTT. Amino acids: CASKGPSGNTIYF.

This chain connects TRBV11-2 to TRBJ2-1; weak D call: TRBD2 (7 bases). This CDR3 contains 12 residues. The germline V gene encodes CDR1 SGHAT and CDR2 FQNNGV. Between the trimmed V and J ends, which lost 6 bases and 8 bases, there was a span of 11 bases. The CDR3 bases are TGTGCCAGCAGTCGGGGGGCGGATGAGCAGTTCTTC. Translated, it gives CASSRGADEQFF.

The J gene is TRBJ1-6, the V gene TRBV4-3; D unresolved. CDR1 LGHNA and CDR2 YSLEER come from the germline V gene. Trimming left V 1 base short and J 2 bases short, with 9 bases between. The CDR3 is 16 amino acids. CDR3 amino acids: CASSQAQGTYNSPLHF. CDR3 nucleotides: TGCGCCAGCAGCCAAGCCCAAGGGACCTATAATTCACCCCTCCACTTT.

This chain links TRBV5-1 with TRBJ1-4, with TRBD1 as a possible D gene (6 bases). Germline values: CDR1 SGHRS, CDR2 YFSETQ. The CDR3 is 14 residues long. V was shortened by 1 base and J by 8 bases, with 12 bases between the two germline ends. The DNA of the CDR3 is TGCGCCAGCAGCTTGCTGGGGAGGGGGGAAAAACTGTTTTTT. Protein: CASSLLGRGEKLFF. Full variable domain (missing parts from reference TRBV5-1 and TRBJ1-4): KAGVTQTPRYLIKTRGQQVTLSCSPISGHRSVSWYQQTPGQGLQFLFEYFSETQRNKGNFPGRFSGRQFSNSRSEMNVSTLELGDSALYLCASSLLGRGEKLFFGSGTQLSVL.

The CDR3 reads CASSQSPRHSNQPQHF. The DNA for the CDR3 is TGCGCCAGCAGTCAATCCCCCAGACATAGCAATCAGCCCCAGCATTTT. The V call is TRBV23-1, the J call TRBJ1-5; no firm D call. TRBV23-1 is an ORF, with its function uncertain. The CDR3 length is 16 residues. V lost 0 bases and J lost 0, with 9 bases in between.

The rearrangement joins TRBV7-9 to TRBJ2-1; the match to TRBD2 covers 10 bases. Germline V lookup: CDR1 SEHNR, CDR2 FQNEAQ (reference sequence). This CDR3 is built from 15 residues. The V and J ends lost 4 bases and 3 bases, in that order; junction bases with no gene match: 3. CDR3 in amino acids: CASSYSGGNYNEQFF. The CDR3 bases are TGTGCCAGCAGCTATAGCGGGGGGAACTACAATGAGCAGTTCTTC.

The chain uses TRBV10-3 and TRBJ2-5, with 7 bases that match TRBD1. With 5 bases clipped from V and 5 bases from J, the junction kept 2 bases outside the gene matches. CDR3 length: 12 amino acids. CDR1 is ENHRY and CDR2 is SYGVKD in the germline V gene. The CDR3 here is CAISYRGETQYF. The CDR3 DNA follows: TGTGCCATCAGTTACAGGGGTGAGACCCAGTACTTC.

This clone has just a few counts. J is TRBJ2-2 and V is TRBV7-9; D is perhaps TRBD2 (7 bases). Between the trimmed V and J ends, which lost 7 bases and 0 bases, there was a span of 24 bases. The CDR3 extends over 19 amino acids. Germline V gene sequence: CDR1 SEHNR, CDR2 FQNEAQ (reference sequence). CDR3 amino acids: CASNPSGGRSPSNTGELFF. The DNA of the CDR3 is TGTGCCAGCAACCCCTCGGGGGGCCGATCTCCATCGAACACCGGGGAGCTGTTTTTT.

The chain carries TRBV5-6 and TRBJ2-7, with D hard to call. The V and J ends lost 0 bases and 2 bases respectively, with 9 bases between them. Germline assignment: CDR1 SGHDT and CDR2 YYEEEE. The CDR3 covers 14 residues. The CDR3 loop reads CASSLVPTPYEQYF. CDR3 DNA sequence: TGTGCCAGCAGCTTGGTCCCCACTCCCTACGAGCAGTACTTC.

This clone was seen more than once but under ten times. The chain recombines TRBV14 with TRBJ2-1; 9 bases agree with TRBD1. The CDR3 sequence is 16 residues long. Germline trimming cut 4 bases from V and 1 base from J; bases unmatched to any gene: 5. The V gene's germline CDR1 is SGHDN and CDR2 FVKESK. The CDR3 loop reads CASSRIGQGSYNEQFF. CDR3 DNA: TGTGCCAGCAGCCGCATCGGACAGGGGTCCTACAATGAGCAGTTCTTC.

This chain connects TRBV30 to TRBJ1-4; a possible D gene is TRBD1 (6 bases). Trimming removed 2 bases at V and 15 bases at J, with 19 bases between. Looked up from germline, CDR1 is GTSNPN and CDR2 is SVGIG (reference sequence). The CDR3 covers 13 residues. CDR3 nucleotides: TGTGCCTGGAGTTCCGCGAGGGGGGCTCTGGTGTTTTTT. Translating gives CAWSSARGALVFF.

The rearrangement uses TRBV4-2 and TRBJ2-2; D is unresolved. The ends were cut back, 3 bases at V and 1 base at J, with 9 bases in the middle. This CDR3 has 15 amino acids. CDR1 and CDR2 (germline): LGHNA, YNFKEQ. The CDR3: CASSQSQGNTGELFF. The DNA for the CDR3 is TGTGCCAGCAGCCAGTCCCAAGGGAACACCGGGGAGCTGTTTTTT.

A single count supports this clone. The gene calls are TRBV4-1 and TRBJ1-5; D gene uncertain. Germline CDR1 is MGHRA and CDR2 is YSYEKL. Trimming shortened V by 0 bases and J by 6 bases, and 18 bases separated the two germline ends. CDR3 length: 17 amino acids. The CDR3 DNA is TGCGCCAGCAGCCAAGATAGTGGGCTTCCGAGTGGTCAGCCCCAGCATTTT. Its translation: CASSQDSGLPSGQPQHF.

As regards this clone: Other DNA sequences in the sample encode the same CDR3. The V and J genes are TRBV10-3 and TRBJ2-7, with unresolved D. Germline V gene data show CDR1 as ENHRY and CDR2 as SYGVKD. CDR3 length: 11 amino acids. Trimming stripped 0 bases from V and 7 bases from J, with 4 bases between. CDR3: CAISESREQYF. CDR3 in DNA: TGTGCCATCAGTGAGTCTAGGGAGCAGTACTTC.

This rearrangement joins TRBV5-1 to TRBJ1-1; maybe TRBD1 (6 bases). The CDR3 loop spans 15 amino acids. CDR1 SGHRS and CDR2 YFSETQ come from the germline V gene. Trimming pared 5 bases from V and 5 bases from J, leaving 19 bases between. CDR3: CASSFEAGAGTEAFF. CDR3 nucleotide sequence: TGCGCCAGCAGTTTTGAAGCAGGGGCTGGTACTGAAGCTTTCTTT.

The chain recombines TRBV2 with TRBJ2-2, with D uncertain. The V end lost 2 bases, the J end lost 2 bases, and 9 bases lay between the germline ends. This CDR3 has 15 residues. The V gene's germline CDR1 is SNHLY and CDR2 FYNNEI. The DNA for the CDR3 is TGTGCCAGCAGTGAAAATATCCTAAACACCGGGGAGCTGTTTTTT. Translation gives CASSENILNTGELFF.

V usage is TRBV2 and J usage is TRBJ2-2; D may be TRBD2 (7 bases). Germline values: CDR1 SNHLY, CDR2 FYNNEI. Trimming took off 7 bases at V and 1 base at J, with 13 bases between the two ends. CDR3 length equals 15 residues. The CDR3 sequence: CASNRRGGNTGELFF. As DNA, the CDR3 is TGTGCCAGCAATAGAAGGGGGGGGAACACCGGGGAGCTGTTTTTT.

Turning to this clone: An end of the junction differs from the germline gene, which may be a read error. This chain connects TRBV2 to TRBJ1-2; D possibly corresponds to TRBD1 (5 bases). This CDR3 comprises 15 residues. Per germline, CDR1 SNHLY and CDR2 FYNNEI. Here the CDR3 reads CASSEGGREGYGYAF. The CDR3 region has the DNA TGTGCCAGCAGTGAAGGTGGCAGGGAGGGATATGGCTACGCCTTC.

V and J are TRBV27 and TRBJ2-2; the D is unclear. Germline V gene sequence: CDR1 MNHEY, CDR2 SMNVEV (reference sequence). Trimming removed 1 base at V and 5 bases at J, with 8 bases between. The CDR3 spans 14 residues. The DNA for the CDR3 is TGTGCCAGCAGTTTATTGTTTCCGACCGGGGAGCTGTTTTTT. Translated: CASSLLFPTGELFF.

The CDR3 region is CASRPSGAAGVPYGYTF. DNA of the CDR3: TGCGCCAGCAGACCTTCGGGGGCGGCGGGAGTTCCCTATGGCTACACCTTC. The V gene is TRBV5-1, the J gene TRBJ1-2; D is possibly TRBD1 (6 bases). Germline V gene data show CDR1 as SGHRS and CDR2 as YFSETQ. The length of the CDR3 is 17 residues. Trimming shortened V by 5 bases and J by 4 bases, and 24 bases separated the two germline ends.

This sequence joins TRBV5-1 and TRBJ1-1, with D tentatively TRBD1 (6 bases). The germline V gene has CDR1 SGHRS and CDR2 YFSETQ. V was cut by 7 bases and J by 4 bases, with 17 bases left in between. This CDR3 comprises 14 residues. The CDR3: CASFAGGSGTEAFF. The CDR3 bases are TGCGCCAGCTTTGCGGGGGGCTCGGGCACTGAAGCTTTCTTT.

The chain links TRBV19 to TRBJ1-1; D is ambiguous. CDR1 and CDR2 from the germline V gene are LNHDA and SQIVND (reference sequence). Trimming removed 1 base from V and 1 base from J, with 4 bases in between. The CDR3 spans 13 residues. This chain's CDR3 is CASSIGTNTEAFF. The CDR3 DNA sequence: TGTGCCAGTAGTATAGGGACGAACACTGAAGCTTTCTTT. Based on the CDR3 plus reference TRBV19 and TRBJ1-1, the full variable domain is DGGITQSPKYLFRKEGQNVTLSCEQNLNHDAMYWYRQDPGQGLRLIYYSQIVNDFQKGDIAEGYSVSREKKESFPLTVTSAQKNPTAFYLCASSIGTNTEAFFGQGTRLTVV.